The source of this TCR beta chain is a study of T cell responses to AZD1222 COVID-19 vaccine. Findings of the study overall: Donors were chiefly white British, with a greater number of females, and clonal diversity was perhaps underestimated. Sampling captured repertoires only after the peak T cell response. Epitopes outside B.1.351 and B.1.1.7 mutated regions reportedly drew nearly half of spike TCRs.

Investigators merged groups given second doses at roughly 4 or roughly 12 weeks. Measured with immunoSEQ multiplex PCR; TCRdb has only the in-frame clones, and not every one. This sample has roughly 120,000 clones; approximately 90% occur once, and the top ten carry 6.5%. Remarks on this clone: As yet, its antigen is unknown.

V lost 2 bases and J 7 bases, leaving 9 bases between the germline ends. The CDR3 length is 14 residues. Germline CDR1 reads SGHTA; CDR2 reads FQGTGA. V usage is TRBV7-3 and J usage is TRBJ1-6, with D uncertain. The receptor comes from an adult who received the AZD1222 COVID-19 vaccine. The sample in question was peripheral blood, obtained 28 days after the second AZD1222 dose. The CDR3 nucleotides read TGTGCCAGCAGCTTACTGGGGTTGAATTCACCCCTCCACTTT. It codes for CASSLLGLNSPLHF.